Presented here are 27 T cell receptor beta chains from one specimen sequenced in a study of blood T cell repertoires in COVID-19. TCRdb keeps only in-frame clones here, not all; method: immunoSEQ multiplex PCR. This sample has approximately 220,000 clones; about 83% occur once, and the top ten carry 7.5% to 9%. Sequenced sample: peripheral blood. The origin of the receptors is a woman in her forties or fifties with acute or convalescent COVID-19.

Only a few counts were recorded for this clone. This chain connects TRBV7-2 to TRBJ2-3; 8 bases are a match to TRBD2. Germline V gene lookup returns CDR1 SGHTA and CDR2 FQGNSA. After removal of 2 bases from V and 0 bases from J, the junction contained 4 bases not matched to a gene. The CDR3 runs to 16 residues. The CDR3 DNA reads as TGTGCCAGCAGCTTATCGCGCGGGAGGAGCACAGATACGCAGTATTTT. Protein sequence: CASSLSRGRSTDTQYF.

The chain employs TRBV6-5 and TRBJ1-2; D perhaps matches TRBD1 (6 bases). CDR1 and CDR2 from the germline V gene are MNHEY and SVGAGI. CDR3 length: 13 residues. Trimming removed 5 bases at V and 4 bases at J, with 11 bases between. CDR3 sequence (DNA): TGTGCCAGCAGTCCCGGGACATTCTATGGCTACACCTTC. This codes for CASSPGTFYGYTF.

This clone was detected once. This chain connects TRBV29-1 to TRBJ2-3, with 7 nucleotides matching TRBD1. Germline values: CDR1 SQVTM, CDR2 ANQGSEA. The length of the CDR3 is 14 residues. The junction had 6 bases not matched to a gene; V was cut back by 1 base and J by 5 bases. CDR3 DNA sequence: TGCAGCGTTGAAGCCACAGGGGTTGGAGATACGCAGTATTTT. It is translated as CSVEATGVGDTQYF.

The CDR3 nucleotides read TGTGCCAGTAGTATGGGGACACTAGCGCGACCCTACGAGCAGTACTTC. It is translated as CASSMGTLARPYEQYF. This chain connects TRBV19 to TRBJ2-7; the D gene is possibly TRBD2 (7 bases). CDR3 size: 16 residues. Germline loops: CDR1 LNHDA, CDR2 SQIVND (reference sequence). V dropped 3 bases and J dropped 2 bases, with 17 bases sitting between them.

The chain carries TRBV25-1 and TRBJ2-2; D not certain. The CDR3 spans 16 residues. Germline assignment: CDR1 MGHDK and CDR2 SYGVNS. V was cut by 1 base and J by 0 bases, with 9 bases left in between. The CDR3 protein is CASSESKPSNTGELFF. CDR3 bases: TGTGCCAGCAGTGAATCTAAGCCTTCGAACACCGGGGAGCTGTTTTTT.

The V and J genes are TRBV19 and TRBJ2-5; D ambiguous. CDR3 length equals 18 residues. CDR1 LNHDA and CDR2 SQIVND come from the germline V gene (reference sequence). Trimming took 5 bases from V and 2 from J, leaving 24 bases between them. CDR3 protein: CASSVLYPVADKQETQYF. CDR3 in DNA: TGTGCCAGTAGTGTATTATACCCGGTGGCAGACAAACAAGAGACCCAGTACTTC.

In DNA form, the CDR3 reads TGTGCCTCCGACGGGGGGGGAGATACGCAGTATTTT. The encoded protein is CASDGGGDTQYF. This sequence joins TRBV19 and TRBJ2-3; TRBD2 matches 8 bases. The germline CDR1 and CDR2 sequences are LNHDA and SQIVND (reference sequence). V trimming: 11 bases; J trimming: 5 bases; junction bases outside the gene matches: 6. There are 12 residues in the CDR3. Full variable domain (missing parts from reference TRBV19 and TRBJ2-3): DGGITQSPKYLFRKEGQNVTLSCEQNLNHDAMYWYRQDPGQGLRLIYYSQIVNDFQKGDIAEGYSVSREKKESFPLTVTSAQKNPTAFYLCASDGGGDTQYFGPGTRLTVL.

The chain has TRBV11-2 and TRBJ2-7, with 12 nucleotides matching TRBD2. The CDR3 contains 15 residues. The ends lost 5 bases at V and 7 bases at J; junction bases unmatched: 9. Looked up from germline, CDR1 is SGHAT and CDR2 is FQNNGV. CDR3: CASSPRTSGVGEQYF. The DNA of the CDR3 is TGTGCCAGCAGCCCGCGGACTAGCGGGGTGGGAGAGCAGTACTTC.

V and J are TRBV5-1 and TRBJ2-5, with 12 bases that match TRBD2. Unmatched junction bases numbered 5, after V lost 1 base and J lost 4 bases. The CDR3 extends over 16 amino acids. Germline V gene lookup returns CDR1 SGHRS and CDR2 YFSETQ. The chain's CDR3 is CASSLFGLAGTETQYF. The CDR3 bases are TGCGCCAGCAGCTTGTTCGGACTAGCGGGAACAGAGACCCAGTACTTC.

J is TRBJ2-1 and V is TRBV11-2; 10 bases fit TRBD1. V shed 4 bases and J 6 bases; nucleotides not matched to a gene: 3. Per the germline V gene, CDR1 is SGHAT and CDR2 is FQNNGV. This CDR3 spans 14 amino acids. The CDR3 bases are TGTGCCAGCAGCTCCTGGACAGGGGGCAATGAGCAGTTCTTC. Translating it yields CASSSWTGGNEQFF.

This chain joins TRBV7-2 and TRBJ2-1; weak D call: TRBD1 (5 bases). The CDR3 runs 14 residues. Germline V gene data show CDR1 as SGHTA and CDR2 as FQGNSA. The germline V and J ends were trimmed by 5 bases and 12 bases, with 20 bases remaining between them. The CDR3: CASSPFSDSLGQFF. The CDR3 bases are TGTGCCAGCAGCCCCTTCTCCGACAGCCTCGGGCAGTTCTTC. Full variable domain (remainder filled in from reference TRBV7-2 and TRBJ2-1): GAGVSQSPSNKVTEKGKDVELRCDPISGHTALYWYRQSLGQGLEFLIYFQGNSAPDKSGLPSDRFSAERTGGSVSTLTIQRTQQEDSAVYLCASSPFSDSLGQFFGPGTRLTVL.

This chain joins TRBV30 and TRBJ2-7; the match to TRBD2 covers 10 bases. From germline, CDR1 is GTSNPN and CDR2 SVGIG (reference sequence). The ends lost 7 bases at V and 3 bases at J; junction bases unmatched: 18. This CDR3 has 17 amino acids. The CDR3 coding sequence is TGTGCCTCGCCGCGACGCCTGTCTAGCGGGAGTCTCTACGAGCAGTACTTC. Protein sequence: CASPRRLSSGSLYEQYF.

CDR3 amino acids: CASSEGRSGTYYNEQFF. CDR3 nucleotides: TGTGCCAGCAGTGAAGGAAGATCGGGGACTTATTACAATGAGCAGTTCTTC. The chain has TRBV6-1 and TRBJ2-1, with TRBD2 as a possible D gene (6 bases). The CDR3 extends over 17 amino acids. Germline CDR1 MNHNS, CDR2 SASEGT. V was trimmed by 1 base and J by 4 bases, leaving 17 bases between them.

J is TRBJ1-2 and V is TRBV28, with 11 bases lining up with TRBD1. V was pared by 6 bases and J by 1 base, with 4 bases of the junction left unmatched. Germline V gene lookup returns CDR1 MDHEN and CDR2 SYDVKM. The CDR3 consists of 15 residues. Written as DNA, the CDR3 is TGTGCCAGCAGCGGACAGGGGGCTAATAACTATGGCTACACCTTC. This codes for CASSGQGANNYGYTF.

CDR3 nucleotide sequence: TGCGCCAGCAGCTTGGAGGGGGCTGTTTACTACGAGCAGTACTTC. Encoded protein: CASSLEGAVYYEQYF. This chain uses TRBV5-1 with TRBJ2-7; 7 nucleotides agree with TRBD1. The V gene end was trimmed by 0 bases and the J gene end by 3 bases; junction bases not matched to a gene: 6. Germline V CDR1 and CDR2: SGHRS, YFSETQ. The CDR3 totals 15 residues.

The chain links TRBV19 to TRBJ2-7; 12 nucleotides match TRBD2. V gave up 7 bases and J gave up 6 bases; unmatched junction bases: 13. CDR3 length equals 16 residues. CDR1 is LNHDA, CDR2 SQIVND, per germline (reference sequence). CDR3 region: CASTPRLAGGPGEQYF. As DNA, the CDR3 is TGTGCCAGTACTCCTCGGCTAGCGGGAGGGCCCGGCGAGCAGTACTTC.

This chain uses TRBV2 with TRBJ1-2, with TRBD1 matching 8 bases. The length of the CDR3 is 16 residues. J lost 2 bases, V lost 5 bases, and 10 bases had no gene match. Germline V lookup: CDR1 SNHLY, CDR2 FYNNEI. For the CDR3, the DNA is TGTGCCAGCAGTTCCCTCCCAGGGGGCGACAACTATGGCTACACCTTC. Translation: CASSSLPGGDNYGYTF. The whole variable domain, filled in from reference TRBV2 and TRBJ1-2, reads EPEVTQTPSHQVTQMGQEVILRCVPISNHLYFYWYRQILGQKVEFLVSFYNNEISEKSEIFDDQFSVERPDGSNFTLKIRSTKLEDSAMYFCASSSLPGGDNYGYTFGSGTRLTVV.

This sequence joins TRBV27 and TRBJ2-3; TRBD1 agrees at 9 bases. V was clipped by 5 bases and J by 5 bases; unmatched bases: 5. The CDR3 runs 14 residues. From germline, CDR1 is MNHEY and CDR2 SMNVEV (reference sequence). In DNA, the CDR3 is TGTGCCAGCAGTCGACAGGGGGTGAGAGATACGCAGTATTTT. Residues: CASSRQGVRDTQYF.

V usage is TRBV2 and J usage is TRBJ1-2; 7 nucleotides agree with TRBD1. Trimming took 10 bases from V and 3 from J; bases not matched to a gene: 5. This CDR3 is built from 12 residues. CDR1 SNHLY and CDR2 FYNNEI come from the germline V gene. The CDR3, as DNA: TGTGCCACCTTAACAGGGGACTATGGCTACACCTTC. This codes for CATLTGDYGYTF. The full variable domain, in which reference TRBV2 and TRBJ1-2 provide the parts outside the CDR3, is EPEVTQTPSHQVTQMGQEVILRCVPISNHLYFYWYRQILGQKVEFLVSFYNNEISEKSEIFDDQFSVERPDGSNFTLKIRSTKLEDSAMYFCATLTGDYGYTFGSGTRLTVV.

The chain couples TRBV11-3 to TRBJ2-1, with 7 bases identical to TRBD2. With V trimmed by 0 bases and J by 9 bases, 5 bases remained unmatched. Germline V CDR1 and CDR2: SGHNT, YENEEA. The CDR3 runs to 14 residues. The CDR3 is CASSLDGGSIEQFF. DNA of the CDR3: TGTGCCAGCAGCTTAGACGGCGGGAGTATTGAGCAGTTCTTC. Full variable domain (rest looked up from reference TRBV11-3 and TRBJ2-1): EAGVVQSPRYKIIEKKQPVAFWCNPISGHNTLYWYLQNLGQGPELLIRYENEEAVDDSQLPKDRFSAERLKGVDSTLKIQPAELGDSAVYLCASSLDGGSIEQFFGPGTRLTVL.

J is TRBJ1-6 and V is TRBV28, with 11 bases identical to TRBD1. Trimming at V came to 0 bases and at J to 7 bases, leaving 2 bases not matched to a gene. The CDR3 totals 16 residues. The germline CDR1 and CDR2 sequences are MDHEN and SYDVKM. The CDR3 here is CASSLWDRGLNSPLHF. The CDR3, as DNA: TGTGCCAGCAGTTTATGGGACAGGGGGCTGAATTCACCCCTCCACTTT.

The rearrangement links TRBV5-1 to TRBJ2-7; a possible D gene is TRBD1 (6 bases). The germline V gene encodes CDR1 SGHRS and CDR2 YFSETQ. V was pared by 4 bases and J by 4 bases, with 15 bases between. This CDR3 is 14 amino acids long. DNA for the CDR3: TGCGCCAGCAGCCCTGGACAGATATCTTACGAGCAGTACTTC. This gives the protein CASSPGQISYEQYF.

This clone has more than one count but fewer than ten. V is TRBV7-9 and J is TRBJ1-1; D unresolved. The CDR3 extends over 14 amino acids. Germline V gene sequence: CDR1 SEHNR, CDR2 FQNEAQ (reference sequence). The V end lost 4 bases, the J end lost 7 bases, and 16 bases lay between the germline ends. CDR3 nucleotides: TGTGCCAGCAGCTCGGGAGTCACACCCCGTGAAGCTTTCTTT. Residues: CASSSGVTPREAFF.

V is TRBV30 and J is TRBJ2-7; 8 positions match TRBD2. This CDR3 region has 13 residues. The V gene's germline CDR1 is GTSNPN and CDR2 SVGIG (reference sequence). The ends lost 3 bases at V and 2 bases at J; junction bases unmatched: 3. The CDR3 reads CAWRGLVPYEQYF. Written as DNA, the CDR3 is TGTGCCTGGAGGGGACTAGTACCCTACGAGCAGTACTTC.

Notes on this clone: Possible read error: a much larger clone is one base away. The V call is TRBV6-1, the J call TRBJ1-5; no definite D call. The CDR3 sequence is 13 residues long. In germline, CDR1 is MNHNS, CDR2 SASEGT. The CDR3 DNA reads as TGTGTCAGCAGTGAGGGCCTCAGGCAGCCCCAGCATTTT. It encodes CVSSEGLRQPQHF.

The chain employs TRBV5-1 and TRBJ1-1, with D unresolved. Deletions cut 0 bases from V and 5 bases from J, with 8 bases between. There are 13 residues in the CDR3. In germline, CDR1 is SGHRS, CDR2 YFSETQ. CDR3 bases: TGCGCCAGCAGCTTGGTTCCGCGGACTGAAGCTTTCTTT. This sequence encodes CASSLVPRTEAFF.

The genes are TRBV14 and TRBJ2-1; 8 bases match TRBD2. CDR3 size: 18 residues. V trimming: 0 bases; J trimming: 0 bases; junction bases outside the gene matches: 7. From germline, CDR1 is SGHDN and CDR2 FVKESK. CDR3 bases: TGTGCCAGCAGCCAAGAAAGGGGCAGCGGGAGCTCCTACAATGAGCAGTTCTTC. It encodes CASSQERGSGSSYNEQFF.